This T cell receptor (beta chain) was observed in a study of regulatory T cells in long-lasting Graves disease. The sample's time point: newly diagnosed GD, antithyroid drugs for less than 3 months. PBMC-extracted RNA yielded the TCR library. With EDTA tubes as the receptacles, about 10 milliliters of peripheral blood were drawn. With iRepertoire HTBI primers and Arm-PCR of CDR3 regions, TCR beta libraries were built. Per the study methods: Identification of gene segments yielded some 61 TRBV and 12 to 15 TRBJ across samples. TCRdb processed the multiplex PCR reads anew with MiXCR; each CDR3 protein has one entry. What appears here as the V and J calls and clone size reflects TCRdb's work, not the paper's. The profile shows roughly 420,000 distinct CDR3 sequences, roughly 15% of them singletons. V lost 5 bases and J 0 bases, leaving 10 bases between the germline ends. The length of the CDR3 is 15 residues. The germline V gene has CDR1 ENHRY and CDR2 SYGVKD.

This sample also appeared in a second study, on T cells in Graves' hyperthyroidism and ophthalmopathy. From that study: Together with thyroid ultrasound, orbital computed tomography, serum thyroxine and TRAb, clinical symptoms were used for diagnoses. Ophthalmopathy and stable hyperthyroidism were separated by a 13 V-J model.

The gene calls are TRBV10-3 and TRBJ2-2; tentatively, D is TRBD1 (6 bases). The TCR originated in a woman aged 25 to 45 with Graves disease. Sequenced material: peripheral blood mononuclear cells (PBMCs), taken at new diagnosis, from a patient treated with antithyroid drugs. CDR3 loop: CAISFGTTNTGELFF. The CDR3 coding sequence is TGTGCCATCAGTTTTGGGACAACGAACACCGGGGAGCTGTTTTTT.